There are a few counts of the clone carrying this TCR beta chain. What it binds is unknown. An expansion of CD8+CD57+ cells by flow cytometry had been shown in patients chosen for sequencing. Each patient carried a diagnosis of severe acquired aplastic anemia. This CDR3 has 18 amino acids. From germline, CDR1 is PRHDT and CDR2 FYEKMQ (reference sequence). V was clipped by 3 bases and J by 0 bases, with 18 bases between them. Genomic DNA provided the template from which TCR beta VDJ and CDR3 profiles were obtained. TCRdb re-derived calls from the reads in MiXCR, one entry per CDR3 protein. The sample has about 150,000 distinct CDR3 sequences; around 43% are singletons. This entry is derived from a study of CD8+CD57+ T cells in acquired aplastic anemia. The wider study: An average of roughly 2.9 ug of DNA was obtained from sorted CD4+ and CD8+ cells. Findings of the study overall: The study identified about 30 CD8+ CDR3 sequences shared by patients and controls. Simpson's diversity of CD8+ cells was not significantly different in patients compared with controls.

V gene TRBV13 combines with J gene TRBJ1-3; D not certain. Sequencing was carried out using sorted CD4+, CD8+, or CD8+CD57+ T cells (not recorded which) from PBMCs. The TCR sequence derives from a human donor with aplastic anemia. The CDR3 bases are TGTGCCAGCAGCTTCGCCCGCGCCCGTAGGGACTCTGGAAACACCATATATTTT. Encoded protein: CASSFARARRDSGNTIYF.